This TCR beta chain came from a study of cytomegalovirus exposure and HLA in healthy donors. Study-level findings and limits: Segments of the TCR beta V type were, in most cases, productive about 90% or about 30% of the time in an earlier analysis. A later analysis linked a missense variant in DCLRE1C to the trimming of TCR beta V and J genes. DRB1 had the most TCR associations and HLA-C the fewest, a later analysis found, with rates varying by HLA locus.

A remark on this clone: Its antigen is undetermined.

PCR amplification relied on 60 Vbeta primers (plus 13 Jbeta primers). The data were produced by immunoSEQ multiplex PCR, yet TCRdb's version contains in-frame clones alone and is incomplete. The profile shows about 190,000 clones, approximately 80% of them singletons. V was clipped by 8 bases and J by 6 bases; unmatched bases: 7. Looked up from germline, CDR1 is MNHNS and CDR2 is SASEGT. The CDR3 sequence is 13 residues long. The source material was PBMCs. The clonotype originates from a woman in her thirties or forties in good health and CMV-seronegative. The chain links TRBV6-1 to TRBJ2-3, with 8 bases matching TRBD2. CDR3 region: CASEAGAGDTQYF. Written as DNA, the CDR3 is TGTGCCAGCGAAGCGGGAGCGGGGGATACGCAGTATTTT.